Described below is a single T cell receptor beta chain sequence and its context. Using a J-beta primer mix together with a sample-barcoded 5' primer, a second PCR was run for roughly 7 to 11 cycles. TCRdb fed the 5' RACE reads into MiXCR, producing one record per CDR3 protein. The sample has approximately 800,000 distinct CDR3 sequences, approximately 60% seen once. At least 5.5 micrograms of total RNA were extracted per sample. These data originate in a study of blood T cells in healthy people across ages. The CDR3 spans 15 residues. CDR1 and CDR2 (germline): SGHTA, FQGTGA. The germline V and J ends were trimmed by 2 bases and 8 bases, with 16 bases remaining between them.

This clonotype originated in a man aged 40-50 years in good health. The material sequenced was blood. The rearrangement links TRBV7-3 to TRBJ2-1; D is unresolved. CDR3 sequence (DNA): TGTGCCAGCAGCTTAGGGCTCATGAAGGGATATGAGCAGTTCTTC. Translated, it gives CASSLGLMKGYEQFF.